This T cell receptor (beta chain) appears in the sequencing data of a study of T cells in Graves' hyperthyroidism and ophthalmopathy. In its sample, this clonotype was seen a few times. V was pared by 5 bases and J by 4 bases, with 12 bases between. CDR3 length: 14 residues. Per germline, CDR1 LNHNV and CDR2 YYDKDF (reference sequence). Amplified regions were TCR beta CDR3 sequences from RNA transcripts. A set of HTBI primers served as the primers for a first-round RT-PCR of the TCR CDR3. TCRdb re-called the multiplex PCR reads with MiXCR, one entry per CDR3 protein. There are roughly 380,000 distinct CDR3 sequences in the sample; roughly 13% occur only once, and around 5.3% lies in the top ten.

Input material: blood. The TCR sequence derives from a woman aged 18-29 years with Graves' hyperthyroidism. The V gene is TRBV15, the J gene TRBJ1-5, with a weak D call TRBD1 (5 bases). The chain's CDR3 is CATSPRDGNQPQHF. The CDR3, as DNA: TGTGCCACCAGCCCCCGGGACGGGAATCAGCCCCAGCATTTT. Full variable domain (remainder filled in from reference TRBV15 and TRBJ1-5): DAMVIQNPRYQVTQFGKPVTLSCSQTLNHNVMYWYQQKSSQAPKLLFHYYDKDFNNEADTPDNFQSRRPNTSFCFLDIRSPGLGDTAMYLCATSPRDGNQPQHFGDGTRLSIL.